The 28 T cell receptor beta chains listed next were all sequenced from one sample in a study of regulatory T cells in long-lasting Graves disease. The time point is: newly diagnosed GD, antithyroid drugs for less than 3 months. The TCR library was made from RNA extracted from PBMCs. With iRepertoire HTBI primers and Arm-PCR of CDR3 regions, TCR beta libraries were built. TCRdb used MiXCR to reprocess the multiplex PCR reads, holding one entry per CDR3 protein. Seen here are approximately 400,000 distinct CDR3 sequences, approximately 15% observed once, and the top ten hold 16%. This sample also belongs to another study, concerning T cells in Graves' hyperthyroidism and ophthalmopathy.

The specimen comprised peripheral blood mononuclear cells (PBMCs), sampled at new diagnosis, from a patient treated with antithyroid drugs. The receptors derive from a woman in her twenties or thirties with Graves disease.

This clonotype was found a few times. The rearrangement uses TRBV19 and TRBJ1-5, with TRBD1 matching 9 bases. The CDR3 has 16 amino acids. The V and J ends lost 4 bases and 5 bases, in that order; junction bases with no gene match: 9. Germline-derived CDR1 and CDR2 are LNHDA and SQIVND (reference sequence). The CDR3 spells CASSKRTGALDQPQHF. The CDR3 DNA follows: TGTGCCAGTAGTAAAAGGACAGGGGCGCTGGATCAGCCCCAGCATTTT.

This clonotype was detected ten times or more. The genes are TRBV11-3 and TRBJ1-2; 10 bases are shared with TRBD1. CDR3 length: 19 amino acids. From germline, CDR1 is SGHNT and CDR2 YENEEA. The V and J ends lost 4 bases and 2 bases, in that order; junction bases with no gene match: 16. The CDR3 nucleotides are TGTGCCAGCAGCTCCCAGGCCGGGACAGGGGCCTCGGAGAACTATGGCTACACCTTC. It encodes CASSSQAGTGASENYGYTF. Together with reference TRBV11-3 and TRBJ1-2, the CDR3 gives the full variable domain: EAGVVQSPRYKIIEKKQPVAFWCNPISGHNTLYWYLQNLGQGPELLIRYENEEAVDDSQLPKDRFSAERLKGVDSTLKIQPAELGDSAVYLCASSSQAGTGASENYGYTFGSGTRLTVV.

The chain has TRBV20-1 and TRBJ1-6, with 9 bases lining up with TRBD1. The CDR3 spans 15 residues. The V and J ends lost 5 bases and 4 bases, in that order; junction bases with no gene match: 6. Germline assignment: CDR1 DFQATT and CDR2 SNEGSKA (reference sequence). The CDR3 is CSAGQGMGYNSPLHF. The CDR3 DNA follows: TGCAGTGCTGGACAGGGGATGGGGTATAATTCACCCCTCCACTTT.

With respect to this clonotype: At one boundary the junction diverges from the germline segment, which might be a read error. V and J are TRBV12-3 or TRBV12-4 and TRBJ2-5; the D call may be TRBD1 or TRBD2 (5 bases each). CDR3 length equals 15 residues. The CDR3 loop reads CAGSLEGQLRETQYF. The CDR3 DNA is TGTGCCGGCAGTTTAGAGGGGCAGCTCAGGGAGACCCAGTACTTC.

Turning to this clonotype: Relative to the germline gene, one junction end is altered; a read error may explain this. The chain carries TRBV9 and TRBJ2-1, with D uncertain. The CDR3 contains 13 residues. Germline CDR1 and CDR2: SGDLS and YYNGEE. CDR3 in DNA: TGTGCCGGCAGCGTGGGCGCAAACAATGAGCAGTTCTTC. Translated, it gives CAGSVGANNEQFF.

The J gene is TRBJ2-7, the V gene TRBV7-3; no clear D. The CDR3 is 14 amino acids. Germline lookup yields CDR1 SGHTA and CDR2 FQGTGA. V lost 0 bases and J 2 bases, leaving 8 bases between the germline ends. As DNA, the CDR3 is TGTGCCAGCAGCTTAACAGTCGGCCCCTACGAGCAGTACTTC. This gives the protein CASSLTVGPYEQYF.

This clonotype appeared many times. This chain links TRBV11-2 with TRBJ2-1; D possibly corresponds to TRBD2 (6 bases). The V and J ends lost 2 bases and 4 bases respectively, with 12 bases between them. Germline values: CDR1 SGHAT, CDR2 FQNNGV. This CDR3 has 15 amino acids. The CDR3 DNA reads as TGTGCCAGCAGCTTAATCGCTAGCGAATACAATGAGCAGTTCTTC. Translating it yields CASSLIASEYNEQFF.

This clonotype was seen at least ten times. The chain combines TRBV3-1 with TRBJ2-3; D is uncertain. Germline values: CDR1 LGHDT, CDR2 YNNKEL (reference sequence). Trimming left V 0 bases short and J 0 bases short, with 10 bases between. This CDR3 comprises 16 residues. CDR3 nucleotide sequence: TGTGCCAGCAGCCAAGACTGGAGTTTGAGCACAGATACGCAGTATTTT. Translation: CASSQDWSLSTDTQYF.

Many counts were recorded for this clonotype. For the CDR3, the DNA is TGTGCCAGCAGTGAACAACGGGGGGCGAGCTATGGCTACACCTTC. Its translation is CASSEQRGASYGYTF. The chain recombines TRBV2 with TRBJ1-2; D perhaps matches TRBD1 (6 bases). V gave up 2 bases and J gave up 4 bases, with 14 bases separating them. The CDR3 consists of 15 residues. The germline V gene has CDR1 SNHLY and CDR2 FYNNEI. Based on the CDR3 plus reference TRBV2 and TRBJ1-2, the full variable domain is EPEVTQTPSHQVTQMGQEVILRCVPISNHLYFYWYRQILGQKVEFLVSFYNNEISEKSEIFDDQFSVERPDGSNFTLKIRSTKLEDSAMYFCASSEQRGASYGYTFGSGTRLTVV.

This clonotype was found a few times. The chain combines TRBV15 with TRBJ2-3; possible D gene TRBD1, 5 bases. The CDR3 extends over 17 amino acids. The V gene's germline CDR1 is LNHNV and CDR2 YYDKDF (reference sequence). Trimming shortened V by 4 bases and J by 1 base, and 18 bases separated the two germline ends. The CDR3 loop is CATSTLDSPVGTDTQYF. CDR3 sequence (DNA): TGTGCCACCAGCACCCTAGACAGTCCGGTCGGCACAGATACGCAGTATTTT.

Only a few counts were recorded for this clonotype. J is TRBJ1-2 and V is TRBV5-6; no reliable D call. The CDR3 spans 16 residues. From germline, CDR1 is SGHDT and CDR2 YYEEEE. V lost 1 base to trimming and J lost 3 bases, with 16 bases between them. The CDR3 bases are TGTGCCAGCAGCTTGCTGTACTCTCAGCAGGACTATGGCTACACCTTC. Translating it yields CASSLLYSQQDYGYTF.

This chain joins TRBV12-3 or TRBV12-4 and TRBJ1-1; possibly TRBD1 for D (6 bases). The ends were cut back, 6 bases at V and 5 bases at J, with 13 bases in the middle. This CDR3 has 13 residues. The CDR3 here is CASSPRGPTEAFF. As DNA, the CDR3 is TGTGCCAGCAGCCCCCGGGGGCCTACTGAAGCTTTCTTT.

This clonotype was counted only a few times. The rearrangement joins TRBV19 to TRBJ1-4; weak D call: TRBD1 (6 bases). In germline, CDR1 is LNHDA, CDR2 SQIVND (reference sequence). Trimming shortened V by 7 bases and J by 4 bases, and 13 bases separated the two germline ends. The length of the CDR3 is 14 residues. The CDR3 coding sequence is TGTGCCAGTACTAAAGGACAGCTTAATGAAAAACTGTTTTTT. Translating it yields CASTKGQLNEKLFF.

This clonotype was recorded at least ten times. The rearrangement joins TRBV6-4 to TRBJ2-3; 12 bases fit TRBD2. This CDR3 is built from 15 residues. The V and J ends lost 4 bases and 1 base, in that order; junction bases with no gene match: 0. CDR1 and CDR2 from the germline V gene are MRHNA and SNTAGT. The CDR3, as DNA: TGTGCCAGCAGTGGGACTAGCGGGGGCACAGATACGCAGTATTTT. Encoded protein: CASSGTSGGTDTQYF.

The table lists this clonotype with a few counts. The CDR3 region is CSARDTLAKSYEQYF. Written as DNA, the CDR3 is TGCAGTGCTAGAGACACACTAGCGAAGTCCTACGAGCAGTACTTC. The rearrangement joins TRBV20-1 to TRBJ2-7; TRBD2 matches 7 bases. Unmatched junction bases numbered 6, after V lost 0 bases and J lost 1 base. CDR3 length: 15 amino acids. Germline values: CDR1 DFQATT, CDR2 SNEGSKA (reference sequence).

This clonotype was seen more than once but under ten times. This chain connects TRBV7-2 to TRBJ2-3; D uncertain. The CDR3 has 15 amino acids. V lost 5 bases and J lost 0, with 12 bases in between. CDR1 and CDR2 from the germline V gene are SGHTA and FQGNSA. In DNA, the CDR3 is TGTGCCAGCAGCCTCTTGGGTAGCAGCACAGATACGCAGTATTTT. Its translation: CASSLLGSSTDTQYF.

The rearrangement links TRBV9 to TRBJ1-4, with TRBD1 matching 11 bases. The junction had 10 bases not matched to a gene; V was cut back by 4 bases and J by 5 bases. Germline V gene lookup returns CDR1 SGDLS and CDR2 YYNGEE. The CDR3 length is 17 residues. The CDR3 nucleotides read TGTGCCAGCAGCCCGGGGACAGGGGGGTCCCTCAATGAAAAACTGTTTTTT. It yields the protein CASSPGTGGSLNEKLFF.

The V call is TRBV6-1, the J call TRBJ1-4; D is ambiguous. This CDR3 has 15 amino acids. The germline V and J ends were trimmed by 4 bases and 3 bases, with 12 bases remaining between them. Germline CDR1 reads MNHNS; CDR2 reads SASEGT. CDR3 nucleotide sequence: TGTGCCAGCAGTGGCCGACGTGATCCTAATGAAAAACTGTTTTTT. Amino acid sequence: CASSGRRDPNEKLFF.

There are a few counts of this clonotype. The V gene is TRBV6-1, the J gene TRBJ2-7, with TRBD1 identical over 8 bases. V shed 6 bases, J shed 0 bases, and the junction held 4 bases outside the gene matches. Germline V lookup: CDR1 MNHNS, CDR2 SASEGT. This CDR3 is built from 14 residues. CDR3 residues: CASREDRVSYEQYF. DNA of the CDR3: TGTGCCAGCAGAGAGGACAGGGTCTCCTACGAGCAGTACTTC.

This clonotype was picked up a small number of times. The chain uses TRBV24-1 and TRBJ1-2; TRBD1 aligns across 9 bases. Losses at the gene ends were 9 bases for V and 2 bases for J; bases not matched to a gene: 9. Per the germline V gene, CDR1 is KGHDR and CDR2 is SFDVKD. CDR3 length equals 15 residues. The CDR3 DNA follows: TGTGCCACCCAGGGACAGGGATTTTTAAACTATGGCTACACCTTC. This encodes CATQGQGFLNYGYTF.

This clonotype has at least ten counts. The chain uses TRBV14 and TRBJ2-5, with TRBD1 as a possible D gene (6 bases). Germline loops: CDR1 SGHDN, CDR2 FVKESK. This CDR3 is built from 13 residues. V was shortened by 1 base and J by 5 bases, with 8 bases between the two germline ends. CDR3 sequence (DNA): TGTGCCAGCAGCCAAGTTAGGGGGGAGACCCAGTACTTC. As protein: CASSQVRGETQYF.

In its sample, this clonotype was seen many times. The chain carries TRBV2 and TRBJ1-5; D unresolved. Trimming cost V 4 bases and J 4 bases, with 8 bases left between them. Germline loops: CDR1 SNHLY, CDR2 FYNNEI. The CDR3 is made up of 13 amino acids. The DNA of the CDR3 is TGTGCCAGCAGTGTGACGGATAATCAGCCCCAGCATTTT. As protein: CASSVTDNQPQHF.

The sample holds a few counts of this clonotype. The V and J genes are TRBV27 and TRBJ2-2, with D possibly TRBD1 on 6 matching bases. CDR3 length: 15 amino acids. Germline assignment: CDR1 MNHEY and CDR2 SMNVEV (reference sequence). The ends were cut back, 2 bases at V and 1 base at J, with 8 bases in the middle. The DNA of the CDR3 is TGTGCCAGCAGTTTAGGACAGAGGAACACCGGGGAGCTGTTTTTT. Translated: CASSLGQRNTGELFF.

This clonotype was counted many times. The V call is TRBV7-9, the J call TRBJ2-3; D is perhaps TRBD2 (5 bases). V shed 2 bases and J shed 3 bases, with 15 bases lying between them. This CDR3 comprises 16 residues. Germline V gene sequence: CDR1 SEHNR, CDR2 FQNEAQ (reference sequence). CDR3 DNA: TGTGCCAGCAGCTTACGAGAGGACCGCGGGACAGATACGCAGTATTTT. It yields the protein CASSLREDRGTDTQYF.

This clonotype was seen more than once but under ten times. The chain combines TRBV27 with TRBJ2-6; TRBD2 aligns across 8 bases. V shed 3 bases and J 2 bases; nucleotides not matched to a gene: 6. The germline gives CDR1 MNHEY, CDR2 SMNVEV (reference sequence). The CDR3 is 17 amino acids. This chain's CDR3 is CASSFNSGSTGANVLTF. DNA for the CDR3: TGTGCCAGCAGTTTTAACAGCGGGAGTACTGGGGCCAACGTCCTGACTTTC. Full variable domain (remainder filled in from reference TRBV27 and TRBJ2-6): EAQVTQNPRYLITVTGKKLTVTCSQNMNHEYMSWYRQDPGLGLRQIYYSMNVEVTDKGDVPEGYKVSRKEKRNFPLILESPSPNQTSLYFCASSFNSGSTGANVLTFGAGSRLTVL.

The sample holds many counts of this clonotype. The chain carries TRBV6-1 and TRBJ2-7, with D perhaps TRBD2 (6 bases). The V gene lost 11 bases and the J gene lost 4 bases, with 12 bases spanning the gap. Per the germline V gene, CDR1 is MNHNS and CDR2 is SASEGT. This CDR3 contains 11 residues. CDR3 loop: CAAGTRYEQYF. DNA for the CDR3: TGTGCCGCCGGGACTCGATACGAGCAGTACTTC.

This clonotype was picked up many times. This sequence joins TRBV24-1 and TRBJ2-1, with 15 nucleotides matching TRBD2. Trimming removed 4 bases from V and 4 bases from J; junction bases left unmatched: 13. Germline V CDR1 and CDR2: KGHDR, SFDVKD. The CDR3 has 20 residues. CDR3 loop: CATSDSKGLAGGLIYNEQFF. For the CDR3, the DNA is TGTGCCACCAGTGACTCGAAGGGACTAGCGGGAGGCTTAATTTACAATGAGCAGTTCTTC.

This clonotype was seen repeatedly, ten times or more. The V and J genes are TRBV11-1 and TRBJ2-6; no definite D call. The CDR3 consists of 16 residues. Looked up from germline, CDR1 is SGHAT and CDR2 is FQDESV (reference sequence). Deletions cut 2 bases from V and 2 bases from J, with 10 bases between. This CDR3 reads CASSLFRGAGANVLTF. The CDR3 DNA sequence: TGTGCCAGCAGCTTATTTAGAGGAGCTGGGGCCAACGTCCTGACTTTC.